These T cell receptor beta chains were read from a single sample in a study of CD4 T cells in relation to SARS-CoV-2 and coronaviruses. Antigen specificity for these receptors is unknown. TCRdb's copy holds only in-frame clones and misses some; the assay was immunoSEQ multiplex PCR. The sample contains 25,000 to 30,000 clones, about 77% of which appear only once. Sample: CD4+ T cells from PBMCs, cultured in vitro. The receptors come from a human donor in good health. The CDR3 runs from the conserved cysteine through the conserved F or W. D genes are given only for firm matches. For some rows the clone size is stated as once, few or many, or as a class when expanded; others skip it.

TGTGCCAGCAGCCAAGATAGTGGCGAGGTGGGGACCCAGTACTTC,CASSQDSGEVGTQYF,-,TRBV3-1/TRBV3-2,TRBJ2-5,-
TGTGCCAGCAGCTGGCGAGCTAGCGGCACAGATACGCAGTATTTT,CASSWRASGTDTQYF,-,TRBV7-9,TRBJ2-3,-
TGTGCCAGCAGCTTAGGCGCTAGCGGGAGTGGTGAGCAGTTCTTC,CASSLGASGSGEQFF,TRBD2,TRBV11-2,TRBJ2-1,-
TGTGCCAGCAGTTTGGGGGATGGCTACACCTTC,CASSLGDGYTF,-,TRBV28,TRBJ1-2,-
TGTGCCAGCAGTTCCCCACCGGGACTAGCGGGAGAGCAGTTCTTC,CASSSPPGLAGEQFF,TRBD2,TRBV7-2,TRBJ2-1,-
TGTGCCAGTAGCGTCTCGGACCCAGGCGAGCAGTTCTTC,CASSVSDPGEQFF,-,TRBV19,TRBJ2-1,few
TGTGCCAGCAGCCAAGAGCCAGCCGGGGGCCGGCAGTACTTC,CASSQEPAGGRQYF,-,TRBV3-1/TRBV3-2,TRBJ2-7,-
TGCGCCAGCAGCCAAGCCACATCCGGGGGTTCCTCCTCCTACGAGCAGTACTTC,CASSQATSGGSSSYEQYF,-,TRBV4-1,TRBJ2-7,-
TGTGCCAGCAGTCGGACGCGTACAGCTAGAACTGAAGCTTTCTTT,CASSRTRTARTEAFF,-,TRBV28,TRBJ1-1,-
TGTGCCAGCAGCTTAGCCCCTAGCGGGGGAACCTACGAGCAGTACTTC,CASSLAPSGGTYEQYF,TRBD2,TRBV7-9,TRBJ2-7,-
TGTGCCTGGAGTGTTGGGCTAGCGGTTACAGATACGCAGTATTTT,CAWSVGLAVTDTQYF,TRBD2,TRBV30,TRBJ2-3,-
TGTGCCAGTAGTGTCGCCCGCACAGATACGCAGTATTTT,CASSVARTDTQYF,-,TRBV19,TRBJ2-3,-
TGTGCCAGCAGCCTAAGCTCGGGACTAGCGCAAGATACGCAGTATTTT,CASSLSSGLAQDTQYF,TRBD2,TRBV28,TRBJ2-3,-
TGTGCCATCAGTTTGGGACAGATAATGGAGACCCAGTACTTC,CAISLGQIMETQYF,TRBD1,TRBV10-3,TRBJ2-5,few
TGTGCCAGCAGCTCTTCCTCTGGAAACACCATATATTTT,CASSSSSGNTIYF,-,TRBV7-2,TRBJ1-3,-
TGTGCCATCAGTGACAGGGGCTACGAGCAGTACTTC,CAISDRGYEQYF,-,TRBV10-3,TRBJ2-7,-
TGTGCCAGCAGCGCCACAGGGGTTGGACAGCCCCAGCATTTT,CASSATGVGQPQHF,TRBD1,TRBV5-5,TRBJ1-5,-
TGTGCCAGCAGTAAAGCCGGGACAGTATATGGCTACACCTTC,CASSKAGTVYGYTF,TRBD1,TRBV6-2/TRBV6-3,TRBJ1-2,-
TGTGCCAGCAGCACGAGACTAGCGGGGGGGGATGAGCAGTTCTTC,CASSTRLAGGDEQFF,TRBD2,TRBV7-2,TRBJ2-1,-
TGTGCCAGCAGCGTTGGAAGGGGGCGCGGGGAGACCCAGTACTTC,CASSVGRGRGETQYF,TRBD1,TRBV11-3,TRBJ2-5,-
TGTGCCACCTATTGGGACAGGACGAACACTGAAGCTTTCTTT,CATYWDRTNTEAFF,TRBD1,TRBV6-5,TRBJ1-1,-
TGCGCCAGCAGCCTCTCGTCGGGGGCTGGGGCCAACGTCCTGACTTTC,CASSLSSGAGANVLTF,-,TRBV4-3,TRBJ2-6,-
TGTGCCAGCTCACCCCAGGGGGGGAACACTGAAGCTTTCTTT,CASSPQGGNTEAFF,TRBD1,TRBV18,TRBJ1-1,once
TGTGCCAGCAGCTTGTACCAAGAGACCCAGTACTTC,CASSLYQETQYF,-,TRBV5-6,TRBJ2-5,-
TGCGCCAGCCCGTGGGCGGGTTGCTCCTACGAGCAGTACTTC,CASPWAGCSYEQYF,-,TRBV23-1,TRBJ2-7,-
TGCAGCGTTGTCCGTCAGGGGATGTGGGAGCAGTACTTC,CSVVRQGMWEQYF,-,TRBV29-1,TRBJ2-7,-
TGTGCCAGTAGTATAGTAGGGAAGAGCAATCAGCCCCAGCATTTT,CASSIVGKSNQPQHF,-,TRBV19,TRBJ1-5,-
TGTGCCAGTAGTCGTCAAAGGGTCGAGACAGGGGAAGGCTACACCTTC,CASSRQRVETGEGYTF,TRBD1,TRBV19,TRBJ1-2,-
TGTGCCAGCAGCCATCATGATAGTGCCTATGGCTACACCTTC,CASSHHDSAYGYTF,-,TRBV14,TRBJ1-2,-
TGTGCCAGTAGTGGGAGGGGCAGGGCAGGCTCTGGGGCCAACGTCCTGACTTTC,CASSGRGRAGSGANVLTF,TRBD2,TRBV19,TRBJ2-6,-
TGTGCCAGCAAGTCTAGGGAAGGTAACTATGGCTACACCTTC,CASKSREGNYGYTF,-,TRBV3-1/TRBV3-2,TRBJ1-2,few
TGTGCCAGCAGTTCACTAGGGACGGACTATGGCTACACCTTC,CASSSLGTDYGYTF,-,TRBV6-6,TRBJ1-2,-
TGTGCCAGCAGCCAAGATTTGGGGGAGGTACAAGAGACCCAGTACTTC,CASSQDLGEVQETQYF,-,TRBV14,TRBJ2-5,-
TGTGCCAGCAGCCAGAAACGCACTCAGCCCCAGCATTTT,CASSQKRTQPQHF,-,TRBV13,TRBJ1-5,-
TGTGCCAGCAGTAATAGCGGTCTGGCCTACGAGCAGTACTTC,CASSNSGLAYEQYF,-,TRBV7-2,TRBJ2-7,-
TGTGCCAGCAGCCCGCAGGACTACTCCTACAATGAGCAGTTCTTC,CASSPQDYSYNEQFF,-,TRBV7-9,TRBJ2-1,-
TGCAGCGCCCGGGCCGCTCGGGGCTACACCTTC,CSARAARGYTF,-,TRBV29-1,TRBJ1-2,-
TGTGCCAGCAGTTCAGGGGATAGCAATCAGCCCCAGCATTTT,CASSSGDSNQPQHF,-,TRBV6-5,TRBJ1-5,-
TGTGCCAGCCCAATGACAAGGATTAATCAGCCCCAGCATTTT,CASPMTRINQPQHF,-,TRBV21-1,TRBJ1-5,-
TGTGCCAGCAGCTTAGATCTCGGGACAGGGCAATATGAGCAGTTCTTC,CASSLDLGTGQYEQFF,TRBD1,TRBV11-2,TRBJ2-1,-
TGCGCCAGCAGCCAAGATTTCTATGAAAAACTGTTTTTT,CASSQDFYEKLFF,-,TRBV4-3,TRBJ1-4,-